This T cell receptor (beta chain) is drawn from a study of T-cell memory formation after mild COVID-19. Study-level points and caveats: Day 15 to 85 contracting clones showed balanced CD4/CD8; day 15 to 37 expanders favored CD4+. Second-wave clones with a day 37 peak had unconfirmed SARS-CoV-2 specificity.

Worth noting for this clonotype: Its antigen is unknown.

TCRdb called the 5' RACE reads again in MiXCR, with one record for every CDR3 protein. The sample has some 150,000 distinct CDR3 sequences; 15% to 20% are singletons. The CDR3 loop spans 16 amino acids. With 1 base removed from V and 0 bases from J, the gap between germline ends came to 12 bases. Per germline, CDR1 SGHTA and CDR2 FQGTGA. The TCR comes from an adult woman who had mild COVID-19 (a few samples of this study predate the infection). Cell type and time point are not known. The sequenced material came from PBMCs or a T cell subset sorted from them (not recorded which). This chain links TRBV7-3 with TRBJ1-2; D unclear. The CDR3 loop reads CASSLMSASTNYGYTF. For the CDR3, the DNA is TGTGCCAGCAGCTTAATGTCGGCATCTACTAACTATGGCTACACCTTC.